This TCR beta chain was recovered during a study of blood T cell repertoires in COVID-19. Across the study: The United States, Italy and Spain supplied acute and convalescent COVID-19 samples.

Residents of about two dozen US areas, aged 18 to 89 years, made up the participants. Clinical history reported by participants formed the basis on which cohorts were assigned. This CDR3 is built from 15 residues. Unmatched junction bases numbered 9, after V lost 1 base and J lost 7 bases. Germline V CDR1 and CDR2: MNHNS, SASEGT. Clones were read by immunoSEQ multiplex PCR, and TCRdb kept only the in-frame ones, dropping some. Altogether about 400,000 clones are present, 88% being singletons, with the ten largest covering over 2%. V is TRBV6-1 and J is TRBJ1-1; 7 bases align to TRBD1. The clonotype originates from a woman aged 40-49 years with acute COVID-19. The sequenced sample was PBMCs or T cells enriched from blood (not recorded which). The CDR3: CASSEDPGQNYEAFF. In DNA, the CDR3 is TGTGCCAGCAGTGAAGATCCGGGACAGAACTATGAAGCTTTCTTT.